This TCR beta chain was sequenced for a study of regulatory T cells in long-lasting Graves disease. Study summary: Positivity for TSH receptor antibodies plus over 5 years of antithyroid drugs meant persistent Graves' disease.

To make TCR beta libraries, researchers used iRepertoire HTBI primers and Arm-PCR of CDR3 regions. How the authors handled the data: Taken together, the samples had 50 to 70 TRBV and around 14 TRBJ segments identified. TCRdb reprocessed the multiplex PCR reads with MiXCR, giving one entry per CDR3 protein. These V and J calls derive from TCRdb rather than the authors' analysis. Here the sample spans a few hundred thousand distinct CDR3 sequences, 23% being singletons. Study-wide results and limits: Less diverse TCR repertoires were seen in persistent Graves' patients than in newly diagnosed ones.

Indicated time point: persistent/refractory GD, antithyroid drugs over 5 years with positive TRAb. With RNA extracted from PBMCs as input, the TCR library was made. Germline values: CDR1 SGHTA, CDR2 FQGNSA. V gave up 6 bases and J gave up 6 bases; unmatched junction bases: 18. This CDR3 contains 19 residues. Concerning this clonotype: What it binds is not known.

The material was peripheral blood mononuclear cells (PBMCs), obtained when the disease was refractory, from a patient treated with antithyroid drugs. The chain links TRBV7-2 to TRBJ2-7, with 15 bases fitting TRBD2. This TCR was sampled from a female donor with Graves disease. This CDR3 is CASRNAGTSGRSPYGEQYF. Written as DNA, the CDR3 is TGTGCCAGCAGGAACGCCGGGACTAGCGGGAGGTCCCCTTACGGCGAGCAGTACTTC.